Shown below are 29 T cell receptor beta chains from a single sample sequenced in a study of blood T cell repertoires in COVID-19. Measured with immunoSEQ multiplex PCR; TCRdb has only the in-frame clones, and not every one. The sample shows tens of thousands of clones, about nine tenths of them seen only once. Sequencing was done on a sample of peripheral blood. The receptors were sampled from a human donor in a cohort sampled during active COVID-19.

The chain joins TRBV4-3 to TRBJ2-1; D uncertain. V dropped 0 bases and J dropped 5 bases, with 11 bases sitting between them. The CDR3 sequence is 15 residues long. Per the germline V gene, CDR1 is LGHNA and CDR2 is YSLEER. The CDR3: CASSQDASPDNEQFF. The DNA for the CDR3 is TGCGCCAGCAGCCAAGATGCTAGTCCAGACAATGAGCAGTTCTTC.

The chain has TRBV5-6 and TRBJ1-2, with D tentatively TRBD1 (6 bases). V shed 1 base and J shed 5 bases, with 12 bases lying between them. This CDR3 comprises 14 residues. CDR1 is SGHDT and CDR2 is YYEEEE in the germline V gene. CDR3 amino acids: CASSLRQEAYGYTF. The CDR3 DNA is TGTGCCAGCAGCTTGAGACAGGAGGCATATGGCTACACCTTC.

The chain is built from TRBV5-1 and TRBJ1-1, with D maybe TRBD1 (5 bases). Deletions cut 0 bases from V and 4 bases from J, with 13 bases between. The length of the CDR3 is 15 residues. Germline V gene lookup returns CDR1 SGHRS and CDR2 YFSETQ. In nucleotides, the CDR3 is TGCGCCAGCAGCTTGGAGGGGCGCGGCGGCACTGAAGCTTTCTTT. Protein product: CASSLEGRGGTEAFF.

The count of this clone is one. The chain is built from TRBV6-5 and TRBJ2-5; no clear D. The length of the CDR3 is 13 residues. Per germline, CDR1 MNHEY and CDR2 SVGAGI. Trimming shortened V by 8 bases and J by 3 bases, and 13 bases separated the two germline ends. The CDR3 DNA is TGTGCCAGCCAAAGAGGCCCAAAAGAGACCCAGTACTTC. It specifies CASQRGPKETQYF.

The chain joins TRBV2 to TRBJ2-7; TRBD2 matches at 16 bases. Germline V gene sequence: CDR1 SNHLY, CDR2 FYNNEI. The CDR3 contains 16 residues. Losses at the gene ends were 6 bases for V and 6 bases for J; bases not matched to a gene: 8. CDR3 sequence reads: CASSPGTSGRGTEQYF. As DNA, the CDR3 is TGTGCCAGCAGCCCCGGGACTAGCGGGAGGGGGACCGAGCAGTACTTC.

V is TRBV29-1 and J is TRBJ2-1, with 9 bases aligning to TRBD2. CDR1 is SQVTM, CDR2 ANQGSEA, per germline. V lost 1 base to trimming and J lost 4 bases; unmatched junction nucleotides: 8. The CDR3 sequence is 16 residues long. Here the CDR3 reads CSVEARSLAGYNEQFF. CDR3 DNA sequence: TGCAGCGTTGAAGCGAGGAGTCTAGCGGGATACAATGAGCAGTTCTTC.

This clone came up a few times. DNA of the CDR3: TGTGCCAGCAGTCAAAGACAGGACCGCTACACCTTC. It codes for CASSQRQDRYTF. The chain joins TRBV6-2 or TRBV6-3 to TRBJ1-2, with D perhaps TRBD1 (6 bases). The CDR3 is made up of 12 amino acids. Germline values: CDR1 MNHEY, CDR2 SVGEGT. V was trimmed by 5 bases and J by 9 bases, leaving 13 bases between them.

The chain joins TRBV28 to TRBJ1-3; no reliable D call. The CDR3 covers 15 residues. Germline assignment: CDR1 MDHEN and CDR2 SYDVKM. Trimming took off 3 bases at V and 5 bases at J, with 14 bases between the two ends. The CDR3 spells CASSLAETPRNTIYF. CDR3 coding DNA: TGTGCCAGCAGTTTGGCGGAGACTCCCCGAAACACCATATATTTT.

The chain links TRBV5-5 to TRBJ2-7; TRBD1 matches at 7 bases. This CDR3 is built from 16 residues. V trimming: 2 bases; J trimming: 0 bases; junction bases outside the gene matches: 8. CDR1 is SGHKS, CDR2 YYEKEE, per germline (reference sequence). CDR3 in DNA: TGTGCCAGCAGCTTAACCGCCGGGACAGTCTCCTACGAGCAGTACTTC. This encodes CASSLTAGTVSYEQYF.

The CDR3 reads CATSGTGGITNTQYF. The CDR3 DNA reads as TGTGCCACCAGTGGGACAGGGGGGATTACCAATACGCAGTATTTT. V is TRBV24-1 and J is TRBJ2-3, with 10 bases matching TRBD1. J lost 7 bases, V lost 5 bases, and 8 bases had no gene match. The CDR3 has 15 amino acids. CDR1 and CDR2 (germline): KGHDR, SFDVKD.

The chain is built from TRBV5-4 and TRBJ2-7, with D uncertain. In germline, CDR1 is SGHNT, CDR2 YYREEE (reference sequence). The CDR3 totals 14 residues. V lost 0 bases and J lost 1, with 8 bases in between. The CDR3 DNA follows: TGTGCCAGCAGCTTGGAGCAGACTTCCTACGAGCAGTACTTC. Amino acid sequence: CASSLEQTSYEQYF.

The chain uses TRBV3-1 (or the pseudogene TRBV3-2) and TRBJ2-7; 9 bases are shared with TRBD2. The CDR3 covers 16 residues. Germline V lookup: CDR1 LGHDT, CDR2 YNNKEL (reference sequence). Trimming at V came to 0 bases and at J to 5 bases, leaving 8 bases not matched to a gene. As DNA, the CDR3 is TGTGCCAGCAGCCAAGATCCCTCAGCGGGAGGCCACGAGCAGTACTTC. Translation gives CASSQDPSAGGHEQYF.

On this clone: Relative to the germline gene, one junction end is altered; a read error may explain this. The chain links TRBV11-3 to TRBJ2-1; no reliable D call. Germline CDR1 SGHNT, CDR2 YENEEA. The CDR3 spans 13 residues. The CDR3 reads CASSLEVRNEQFF. CDR3 sequence (DNA): TGTGCCAGCAGCCTAGAGGTCAGAAATGAGCAGTTCTTC.

This chain joins TRBV4-3 and TRBJ1-6; TRBD1 agrees at 8 bases. The junction had 5 bases not matched to a gene; V was cut back by 0 bases and J by 7 bases. This CDR3 spans 16 amino acids. Germline CDR1 is LGHNA and CDR2 is YSLEER. CDR3 coding DNA: TGCGCCAGCAGCCAAGACGGGACAGGACAAAATTCACCCCTCCACTTT. Its protein is CASSQDGTGQNSPLHF.

Written as DNA, the CDR3 is TGTGCCAGCAGTGACGGGATAATTTATAATTCACCCCTCCACTTT. Translating it yields CASSDGIIYNSPLHF. The rearrangement links TRBV6-1 to TRBJ1-6; D gene ambiguous. Germline V gene data show CDR1 as MNHNS and CDR2 as SASEGT. The CDR3 totals 15 residues. The V end lost 3 bases, the J end lost 4 bases, and 10 bases lay between the germline ends.

The V gene is TRBV6-6, the J gene TRBJ2-1; 8 bases are a match to TRBD2. CDR1 and CDR2 from the germline V gene are MNHNY and SVGAGI (reference sequence). V lost 6 bases to trimming and J lost 7 bases; unmatched junction nucleotides: 8. The CDR3 runs 14 residues. CDR3 DNA sequence: TGTGCCAGCAGGGGGACTAGGGAGATGAATGAGCAGTTCTTC. Protein: CASRGTREMNEQFF.

This chain links TRBV5-1 with TRBJ2-3, with D possibly matching TRBD1 (5 bases). CDR3 length: 14 amino acids. Trimming shortened V by 4 bases and J by 4 bases, and 13 bases separated the two germline ends. CDR1 SGHRS and CDR2 YFSETQ come from the germline V gene. The CDR3 reads CASSLEQASDTQYF. The CDR3 DNA follows: TGCGCCAGCAGCCTTGAACAGGCCTCAGATACGCAGTATTTT.

This chain's CDR3 is CASSSAGTQGNTIYF. The CDR3 coding sequence is TGTGCCAGCAGTTCCGCCGGGACACAAGGAAACACCATATATTTT. This chain uses TRBV28 with TRBJ1-3, with a tentative D call TRBD1 (6 bases). Looked up from germline, CDR1 is MDHEN and CDR2 is SYDVKM. V was shortened by 4 bases and J by 4 bases, with 14 bases between the two germline ends. The CDR3 covers 15 residues.

V is TRBV5-1 and J is TRBJ2-3; TRBD1 agrees at 9 bases. This CDR3 region has 15 residues. V lost 7 bases to trimming and J lost 2 bases; unmatched junction nucleotides: 8. The germline V gene encodes CDR1 SGHRS and CDR2 YFSETQ. CDR3 protein: CASGRDRVNTDTQYF. CDR3 DNA: TGCGCCAGCGGCCGGGACAGGGTGAACACAGATACGCAGTATTTT.

The V and J genes are TRBV5-4 and TRBJ1-3, with TRBD1 identical over 8 bases. The CDR3 is 13 amino acids. CDR1 is SGHNT and CDR2 is YYREEE in the germline V gene (reference sequence). With 4 bases clipped from V and 14 bases from J, the junction kept 11 bases outside the gene matches. The CDR3 nucleotides read TGTGCCAGCAGCCCGGAACCCGACAGGGGTGTATATTTT. This sequence encodes CASSPEPDRGVYF.

The J gene is TRBJ2-1, the V gene TRBV6-5; TRBD2 is a possible D gene (6 bases). Looked up from germline, CDR1 is MNHEY and CDR2 is SVGAGI. The CDR3 consists of 16 residues. Trimming took 0 bases from V and 3 from J, leaving 12 bases between them. The CDR3 bases are TGTGCCAGCAGTTACTCGAGTCGCGGGGTCTACAATGAGCAGTTCTTC. Translation: CASSYSSRGVYNEQFF.

The rearrangement joins TRBV19 to TRBJ2-4; D is ambiguous. The CDR3 is made up of 15 amino acids. With 11 bases removed from V and 0 bases from J, the gap between germline ends came to 17 bases. CDR1 is LNHDA and CDR2 is SQIVND in the germline V gene (reference sequence). For the CDR3, the DNA is TGTGCCTCCCAGGAAAAGCCCCTAGCCAAAAACATTCAGTACTTC. It codes for CASQEKPLAKNIQYF.

The chain couples TRBV7-2 to TRBJ2-5; 9 bases align to TRBD2. Germline CDR1 reads SGHTA; CDR2 reads FQGNSA. J lost 4 bases, V lost 1 base, and 7 bases had no gene match. The CDR3 sequence is 16 residues long. DNA of the CDR3: TGTGCCAGCAGCTTAGTGGTTAGCGGGAGAGGAGAGACCCAGTACTTC. Residues: CASSLVVSGRGETQYF.

This clone was observed a single time. The CDR3 region is CASSLGTGGGYTF. DNA for the CDR3: TGTGCCAGCAGCCTTGGGACAGGGGGCGGCTACACCTTC. The V call is TRBV9, the J call TRBJ1-2; 12 nucleotides match TRBD1. Trimming removed 4 bases from V and 8 bases from J; junction bases left unmatched: 3. CDR3 length equals 13 residues. Germline-derived CDR1 and CDR2 are SGDLS and YYNGEE.

V and J are TRBV11-1 and TRBJ2-1, with 7 nucleotides matching TRBD1. Germline V CDR1 and CDR2: SGHAT, FQDESV (reference sequence). The CDR3 totals 16 residues. The ends lost 5 bases at V and 5 bases at J; junction bases unmatched: 12. CDR3 nucleotides: TGTGCCAGCAGCCCCCGGGACAGCAGGTTCCACAATGAGCAGTTCTTC. It yields the protein CASSPRDSRFHNEQFF.

This sequence joins TRBV28 and TRBJ1-1; D is perhaps TRBD1 (6 bases). V shed 2 bases and J shed 2 bases, with 9 bases lying between them. This CDR3 has 14 amino acids. Per the germline V gene, CDR1 is MDHEN and CDR2 is SYDVKM. Here the CDR3 reads CASSLTGSNTEAFF. In DNA form, the CDR3 reads TGTGCCAGCAGTTTAACAGGGTCAAACACTGAAGCTTTCTTT.

J is TRBJ1-5 and V is TRBV5-1; D unclear. The length of the CDR3 is 13 residues. Deletions cut 4 bases from V and 6 bases from J, with 11 bases between. Germline V lookup: CDR1 SGHRS, CDR2 YFSETQ. CDR3: CASSLDWAQPQHF. CDR3 bases: TGCGCCAGCAGCCTGGATTGGGCTCAGCCCCAGCATTTT.

V gene TRBV27 combines with J gene TRBJ2-7; possibly TRBD1 for D (5 bases). Germline CDR1 reads MNHEY; CDR2 reads SMNVEV (reference sequence). The germline V and J ends were trimmed by 5 bases and 4 bases, with 18 bases remaining between them. The length of the CDR3 is 15 residues. DNA of the CDR3: TGTGCCAGCAGTCCATCAGGAAACAGGTTGTACGAGCAGTACTTC. The encoded protein is CASSPSGNRLYEQYF.

The genes are TRBV5-1 and TRBJ2-2; 7 nucleotides line up with TRBD2. CDR1 and CDR2 (germline): SGHRS, YFSETQ. This CDR3 comprises 13 residues. The J segment lost 7 bases and the V segment lost 2 bases, leaving 2 bases of the junction unmatched. CDR3 nucleotides: TGCGCCAGCAGCTTTCGGGGGGACGGGGAGCTGTTTTTT. This gives the protein CASSFRGDGELFF.